The T cell receptor beta chain under discussion was sequenced for a study of T cell responses to AZD1222 COVID-19 vaccine. Findings and caveats of the study: Increases in Spike-specific TCR breadth and depth were seen after two AZD1222 doses.

This table comes from immunoSEQ multiplex PCR, and its TCRdb copy is limited to in-frame clones, with some not included. This sample has more than 150,000 clones; about nine tenths occur once, and the top ten carry less than 2.5%. Concerning this clone: The antigen remains unidentified.

The CDR3 extends over 16 amino acids. V gave up 5 bases and J gave up 0 bases, with 13 bases separating them. CDR1 is MNHEY and CDR2 is SMNVEV in the germline V gene (reference sequence). The TCR originated in an adult who received the AZD1222 COVID-19 vaccine. This sequence joins TRBV27 and TRBJ1-4, with D possibly TRBD1 on 5 matching bases. Sample: peripheral blood, taken 28 days after the second AZD1222 dose. CDR3 sequence: CASSPLRAATNEKLFF. CDR3 bases: TGTGCCAGCAGTCCCCTCAGGGCCGCAACTAATGAAAAACTGTTTTTT.